The 12 T cell receptor beta chains listed next were all sequenced from one sample in a study of CD8 T cells in ankylosing spondylitis. Regarding the study as a whole: Seemingly distinctive of ankylosing spondylitis blood was a TCR beta motif formed by eight highly homologous variants.

MiXCR was run by TCRdb on the 5' RACE reads, yielding one entry per CDR3 protein. The table records roughly 440,000 distinct CDR3 sequences, over 15% of them present only once. These TCRs are of unknown antigen specificity. The sample was blood, either unsorted or a sorted T cell fraction (not recorded which). These receptors were obtained from a male donor with ankylosing spondylitis.

V and J are TRBV7-3 and TRBJ2-2; 10 bases map to TRBD2. The CDR3 is made up of 17 amino acids. V shed 0 bases, J shed 6 bases, and the junction held 7 bases outside the gene matches. Germline CDR1 and CDR2: SGHTA and FQGTGA. CDR3 bases: TGTGCCAGCAGCTTAACGGGAGTAGCGGGAGGCTCCGGGGAGCTGTTTTTT. It specifies CASSLTGVAGGSGELFF.

The table lists this clonotype with many counts. The chain carries TRBV7-2 and TRBJ2-1; maybe TRBD1 (6 bases). The V and J ends lost 2 bases and 4 bases respectively, with 6 bases between them. In germline, CDR1 is SGHTA, CDR2 FQGNSA. There are 13 residues in the CDR3. The CDR3 sequence is CASSLTGYNEQFF. CDR3 nucleotides: TGTGCCAGCAGCTTAACAGGGTACAATGAGCAGTTCTTC.

The sample holds a few counts of this clonotype. V and J are TRBV12-3 or TRBV12-4 and TRBJ2-5, with TRBD1 matching 9 bases. J gave up 4 bases and V 7 bases, and 4 bases lay outside the gene matches. The CDR3 contains 13 residues. CDR3 amino acids: CASTRQGGETQYF. CDR3 DNA sequence: TGTGCCAGCACCCGACAGGGGGGAGAGACCCAGTACTTC.

This clonotype was detected many times. V and J are TRBV29-1 and TRBJ2-1; TRBD1 or TRBD2 may be the D gene (6 bases each). From germline, CDR1 is SQVTM and CDR2 ANQGSEA. The V end lost 7 bases, the J end lost 7 bases, and 23 bases lay between the germline ends. CDR3 length: 15 amino acids. CDR3 residues: CSAAKRVTGKNEQFF. CDR3 in DNA: TGCAGCGCGGCAAAGCGGGTAACAGGGAAGAATGAGCAGTTCTTC.

The sample holds a few counts of this clonotype. This chain joins TRBV6-5 and TRBJ2-6; D gene unclear. V was clipped by 2 bases and J by 0 bases, with 5 bases between them. Germline lookup yields CDR1 MNHEY and CDR2 SVGAGI. This CDR3 has 15 amino acids. Here the CDR3 reads CASSYASSGANVLTF. DNA of the CDR3: TGTGCCAGCAGTTACGCATCCTCTGGGGCCAACGTCCTGACTTTC.

The V gene is TRBV29-1, the J gene TRBJ2-2, with D perhaps given as TRBD1 or TRBD2 (6 bases each). The germline V gene encodes CDR1 SQVTM and CDR2 ANQGSEA. V lost 4 bases and J 0 bases, leaving 15 bases between the germline ends. CDR3 length equals 16 residues. The chain's CDR3 is CSVAVGGTSNTGELFF. The CDR3 bases are TGCAGCGTTGCTGTTGGGGGGACATCGAACACCGGGGAGCTGTTTTTT.

This clonotype was recorded a few times. The V and J genes are TRBV7-2 and TRBJ1-4, with 7 positions matching TRBD1. The CDR3 runs to 15 residues. Germline CDR1 reads SGHTA; CDR2 reads FQGNSA. V lost 6 bases to trimming and J lost 7 bases; unmatched junction nucleotides: 11. CDR3 DNA sequence: TGTGCCAGCAGACTAGGGGGCGCAGTTCGTGAAAAACTGTTTTTT. Amino acids: CASRLGGAVREKLFF.

This clonotype has only a few counts. V usage is TRBV7-6 and J usage is TRBJ2-3; a weak D match, TRBD2 (6 bases). Germline values: CDR1 SGHVS, CDR2 FNYEAQ. The CDR3 is 14 amino acids. V dropped 7 bases and J dropped 2 bases, with 13 bases sitting between them. DNA of the CDR3: TGTGCCAGCACCCCCGGCGGGACCACAGATACGCAGTATTTT. This translates into CASTPGGTTDTQYF.

The gene calls are TRBV9 and TRBJ2-5; the D is unclear. Germline CDR1 reads SGDLS; CDR2 reads YYNGEE. The CDR3 sequence is 15 residues long. V lost 0 bases and J 1 base, leaving 10 bases between the germline ends. The CDR3 loop reads CASSVGVGSQETQYF. Written as DNA, the CDR3 is TGTGCCAGCAGCGTAGGGGTTGGGTCCCAAGAGACCCAGTACTTC.

The chain is built from TRBV6-2 or TRBV6-3 and TRBJ1-2; unclear D gene. Germline CDR1 MNHEY, CDR2 SVGEGT. V lost 5 bases and J 8 bases, leaving 15 bases between the germline ends. This CDR3 is built from 13 residues. The CDR3 is CASSRWQGRGYTF. CDR3 coding DNA: TGTGCCAGCAGTCGGTGGCAAGGTCGGGGCTACACCTTC.

The chain is built from TRBV4-2 and TRBJ2-6; 7 bases align to TRBD1. Germline trimming cut 5 bases from V and 0 bases from J; bases unmatched to any gene: 7. Germline CDR1 is LGHNA and CDR2 is YNFKEQ. The CDR3 totals 17 residues. CDR3 region: CASSLRQGTSGANVLTF. The DNA of the CDR3 is TGTGCCAGCAGCTTACGACAGGGAACCTCTGGGGCCAACGTCCTGACTTTC.

V is TRBV6-6 and J is TRBJ2-5, with D possibly being TRBD2 (6 bases). The germline V and J ends were trimmed by 6 bases and 5 bases, with 13 bases remaining between them. Germline CDR1 is MNHNY and CDR2 is SVGAGI (reference sequence). CDR3 size: 13 residues. The DNA for the CDR3 is TGTGCCAGCAGCCCCCGACGGGGGGAGACCCAGTACTTC. Translating gives CASSPRRGETQYF.